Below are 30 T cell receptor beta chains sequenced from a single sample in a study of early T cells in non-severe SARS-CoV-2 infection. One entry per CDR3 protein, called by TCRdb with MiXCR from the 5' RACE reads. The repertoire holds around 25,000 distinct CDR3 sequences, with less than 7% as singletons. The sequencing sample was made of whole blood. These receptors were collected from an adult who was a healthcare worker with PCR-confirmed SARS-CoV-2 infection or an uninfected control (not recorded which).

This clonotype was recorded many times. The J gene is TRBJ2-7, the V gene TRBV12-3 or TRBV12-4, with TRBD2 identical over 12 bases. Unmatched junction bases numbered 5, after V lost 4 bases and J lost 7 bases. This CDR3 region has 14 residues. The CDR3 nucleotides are TGTGCCAGCAGTTCGCGACTAGCGGGGGCAGAGCAGTACTTC. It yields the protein CASSSRLAGAEQYF.

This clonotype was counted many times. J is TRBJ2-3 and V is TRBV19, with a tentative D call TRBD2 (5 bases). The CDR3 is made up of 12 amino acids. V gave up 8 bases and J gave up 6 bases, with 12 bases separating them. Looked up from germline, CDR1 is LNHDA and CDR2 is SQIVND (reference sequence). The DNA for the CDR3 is TGTGCCAGTTCTCCCGGGGTCGATACGCAGTATTTT. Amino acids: CASSPGVDTQYF.

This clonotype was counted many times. CDR3 DNA sequence: TGTGCCAGCAGCGCGACTAACTCCTACGAGCAGTACTTC. It translates to CASSATNSYEQYF. The rearrangement uses TRBV6-2 or TRBV6-3 and TRBJ2-7; weak D call: TRBD2 (5 bases). V shed 6 bases and J shed 0 bases, with 9 bases lying between them. The CDR3 consists of 13 residues. The germline V gene encodes CDR1 MNHEY and CDR2 SVGEGT.

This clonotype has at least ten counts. CDR3 amino acids: CASATFLGQMGYTF. The DNA for the CDR3 is TGTGCCAGCGCCACTTTTCTCGGACAGATGGGCTACACCTTC. The genes are TRBV6-2 or TRBV6-3 and TRBJ1-2, with D perhaps matching TRBD1 (6 bases). The CDR3 length is 14 residues. Germline V gives CDR1 MNHEY, CDR2 SVGEGT. Trimming pared 8 bases from V and 8 bases from J, leaving 21 bases between.

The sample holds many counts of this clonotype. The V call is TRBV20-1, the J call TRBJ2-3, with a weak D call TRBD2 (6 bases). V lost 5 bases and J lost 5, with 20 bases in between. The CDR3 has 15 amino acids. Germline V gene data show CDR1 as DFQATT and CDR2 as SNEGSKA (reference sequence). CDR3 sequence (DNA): TGCAGTGCTCACGACTTCCTCCGGGGGATAGATACGCAGTATTTT. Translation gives CSAHDFLRGIDTQYF.

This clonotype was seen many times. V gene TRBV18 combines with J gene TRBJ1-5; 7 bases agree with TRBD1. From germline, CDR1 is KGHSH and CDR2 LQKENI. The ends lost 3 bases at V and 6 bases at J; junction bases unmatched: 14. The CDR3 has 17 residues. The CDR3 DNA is TGTGCCAGCTCACCTTTCGACAGGGTGCGGGCGAGTCAGCCCCAGCATTTT. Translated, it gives CASSPFDRVRASQPQHF.

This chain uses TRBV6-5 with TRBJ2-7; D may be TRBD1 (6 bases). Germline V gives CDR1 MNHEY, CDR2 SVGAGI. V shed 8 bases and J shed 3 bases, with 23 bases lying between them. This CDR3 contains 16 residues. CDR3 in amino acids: CASSISGAFPYYEQYF. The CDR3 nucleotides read TGTGCCAGCTCCATTTCAGGGGCATTTCCATACTACGAGCAGTACTTC.

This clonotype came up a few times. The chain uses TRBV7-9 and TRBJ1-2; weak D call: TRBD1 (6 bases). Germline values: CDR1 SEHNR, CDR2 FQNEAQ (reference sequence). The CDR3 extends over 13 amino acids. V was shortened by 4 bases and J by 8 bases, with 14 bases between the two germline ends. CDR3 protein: CASSSVTGTGYTF. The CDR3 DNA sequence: TGTGCCAGCAGCTCCGTAACCGGGACAGGCTACACCTTC.

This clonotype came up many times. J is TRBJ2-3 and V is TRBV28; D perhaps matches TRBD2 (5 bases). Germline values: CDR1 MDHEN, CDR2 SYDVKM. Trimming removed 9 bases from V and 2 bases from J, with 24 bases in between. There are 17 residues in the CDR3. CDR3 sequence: CASSSRASGSITDTQYF. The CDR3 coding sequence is TGTGCCAGTTCGTCGAGGGCTTCGGGTAGTATCACAGATACGCAGTATTTT.

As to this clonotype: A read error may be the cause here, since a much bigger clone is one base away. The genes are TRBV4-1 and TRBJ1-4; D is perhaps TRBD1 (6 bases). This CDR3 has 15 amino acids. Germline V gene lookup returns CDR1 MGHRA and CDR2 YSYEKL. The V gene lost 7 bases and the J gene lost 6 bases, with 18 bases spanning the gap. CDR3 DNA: TGCGCCAGCAACCGCAAACAGGGTTTCGATGAAAAACTGTTTTTT. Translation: CASNRKQGFDEKLFF.

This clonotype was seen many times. CDR3 amino acids: CASSFRESTEAFF. CDR3 sequence (DNA): TGCGCCAGCAGCTTTAGGGAGAGCACTGAAGCTTTCTTT. The rearrangement uses TRBV5-1 and TRBJ1-1; D call uncertain. This CDR3 has 13 amino acids. Per the germline V gene, CDR1 is SGHRS and CDR2 is YFSETQ. V dropped 2 bases and J dropped 4 bases, with 9 bases sitting between them.

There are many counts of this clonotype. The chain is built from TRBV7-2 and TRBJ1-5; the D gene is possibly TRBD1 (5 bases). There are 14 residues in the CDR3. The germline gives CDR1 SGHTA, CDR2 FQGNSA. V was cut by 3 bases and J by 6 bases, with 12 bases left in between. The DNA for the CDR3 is TGTGCCAGCAGCTTTGCCATTGGGGCTCAGCCCCAGCATTTT. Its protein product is CASSFAIGAQPQHF.

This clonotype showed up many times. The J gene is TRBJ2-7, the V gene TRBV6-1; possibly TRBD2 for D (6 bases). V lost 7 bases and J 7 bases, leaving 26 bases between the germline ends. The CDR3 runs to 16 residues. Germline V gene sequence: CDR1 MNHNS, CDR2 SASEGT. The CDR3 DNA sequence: TGTGCCAGCAACAGACACCGGGACTCAGTATTGGGAGAGCAGTACTTC. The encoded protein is CASNRHRDSVLGEQYF.

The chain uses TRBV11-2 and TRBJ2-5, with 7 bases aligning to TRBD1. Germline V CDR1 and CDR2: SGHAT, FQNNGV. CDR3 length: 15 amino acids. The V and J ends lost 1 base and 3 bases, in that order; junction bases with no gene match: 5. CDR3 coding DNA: TGTGCCAGCAGCTTAGGGTCGGGACAGAAAGAGACCCAGTACTTC. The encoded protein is CASSLGSGQKETQYF.

CDR3 DNA: TGCAGTGCATCAAGCACGACAGGGAACCAACCCCTCCACTTT. As protein: CSASSTTGNQPLHF. This chain links TRBV20-1 with TRBJ1-6; TRBD1 matches at 7 bases. The CDR3 is made up of 14 amino acids. Per germline, CDR1 DFQATT and CDR2 SNEGSKA (reference sequence). V was clipped by 6 bases and J by 12 bases; unmatched bases: 14.

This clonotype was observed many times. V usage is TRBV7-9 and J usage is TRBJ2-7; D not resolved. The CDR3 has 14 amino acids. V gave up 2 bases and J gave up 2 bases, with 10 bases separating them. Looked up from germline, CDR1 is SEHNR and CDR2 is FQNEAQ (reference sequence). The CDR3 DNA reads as TGTGCCAGCAGCTTAACCCTACCCCCCTACGAGCAGTACTTC. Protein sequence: CASSLTLPPYEQYF.

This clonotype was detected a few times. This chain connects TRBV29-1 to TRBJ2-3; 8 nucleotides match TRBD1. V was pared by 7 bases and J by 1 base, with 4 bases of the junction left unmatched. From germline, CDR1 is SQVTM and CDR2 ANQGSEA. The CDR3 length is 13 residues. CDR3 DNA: TGCAGCGCCGGACAGGGAGGCACAGATACGCAGTATTTT. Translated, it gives CSAGQGGTDTQYF.

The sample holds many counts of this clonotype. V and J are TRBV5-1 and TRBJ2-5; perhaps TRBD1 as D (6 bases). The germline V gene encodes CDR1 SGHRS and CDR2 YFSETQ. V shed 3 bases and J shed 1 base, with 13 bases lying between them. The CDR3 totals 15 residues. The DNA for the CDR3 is TGCGCCAGCAGCTCCATCAGGGGAACCCAAGAGACCCAGTACTTC. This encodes CASSSIRGTQETQYF. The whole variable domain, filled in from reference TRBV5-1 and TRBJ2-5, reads KAGVTQTPRYLIKTRGQQVTLSCSPISGHRSVSWYQQTPGQGLQFLFEYFSETQRNKGNFPGRFSGRQFSNSRSEMNVSTLELGDSALYLCASSSIRGTQETQYFGPGTRLLVL.

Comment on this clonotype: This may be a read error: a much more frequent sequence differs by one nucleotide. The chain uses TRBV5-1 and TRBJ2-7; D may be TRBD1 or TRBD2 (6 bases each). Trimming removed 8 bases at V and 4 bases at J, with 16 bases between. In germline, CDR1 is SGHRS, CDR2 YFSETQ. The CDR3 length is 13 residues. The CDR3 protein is CASSSRGTYEQYF. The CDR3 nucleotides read TGCGCCAGTTCCTCGAGGGGGACTTACGAGCAGTACTTC.

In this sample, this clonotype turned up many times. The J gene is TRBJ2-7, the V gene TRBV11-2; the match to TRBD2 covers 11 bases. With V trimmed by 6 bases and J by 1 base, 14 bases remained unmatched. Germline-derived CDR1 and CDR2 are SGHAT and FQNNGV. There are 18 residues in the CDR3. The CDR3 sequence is CASRLLAGGAGHSYEQYF. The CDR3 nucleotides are TGTGCCAGCAGACTTCTAGCGGGGGGCGCCGGCCATTCCTACGAGCAGTACTTC.

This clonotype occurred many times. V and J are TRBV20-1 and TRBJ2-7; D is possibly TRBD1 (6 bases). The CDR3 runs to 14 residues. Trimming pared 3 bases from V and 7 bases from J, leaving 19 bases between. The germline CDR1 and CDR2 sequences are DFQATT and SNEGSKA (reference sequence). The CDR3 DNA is TGCAGTGCTAGTTCCGCCAGGGGAGCGAGGGAGCAGTACTTC. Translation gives CSASSARGAREQYF.

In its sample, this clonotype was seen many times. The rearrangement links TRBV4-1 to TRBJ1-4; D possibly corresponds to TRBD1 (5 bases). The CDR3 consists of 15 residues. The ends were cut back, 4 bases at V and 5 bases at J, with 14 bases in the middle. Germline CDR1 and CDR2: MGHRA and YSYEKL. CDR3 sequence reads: CASSRFEGPNEKLFF. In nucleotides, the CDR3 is TGCGCCAGCAGCCGTTTTGAGGGACCAAATGAAAAACTGTTTTTT.

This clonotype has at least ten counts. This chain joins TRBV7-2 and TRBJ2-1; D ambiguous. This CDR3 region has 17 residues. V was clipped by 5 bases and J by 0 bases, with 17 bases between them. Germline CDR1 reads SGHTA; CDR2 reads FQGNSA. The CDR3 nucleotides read TGTGCCAGCAGCCTCGTCGGTGGGGTGAGCTCCTACAATGAGCAGTTCTTC. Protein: CASSLVGGVSSYNEQFF.

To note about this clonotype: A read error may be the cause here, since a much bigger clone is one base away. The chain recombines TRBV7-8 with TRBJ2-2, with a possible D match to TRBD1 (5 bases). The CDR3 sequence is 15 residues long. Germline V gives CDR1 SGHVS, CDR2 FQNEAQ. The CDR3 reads CASIKRQPGTEELFF. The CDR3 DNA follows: TGTGCCAGCATCAAGAGACAGCCCGGCACCGAGGAGCTGTTTTTT. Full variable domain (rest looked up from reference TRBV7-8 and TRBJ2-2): GAGVSQSPRYKVAKRGQDVALRCDPISGHVSLFWYQQALGQGPEFLTYFQNEAQLDKSGLPSDRFFAERPEGSVSTLKIQRTQQEDSAVYLCASIKRQPGTEELFFGEGSRLTVL.

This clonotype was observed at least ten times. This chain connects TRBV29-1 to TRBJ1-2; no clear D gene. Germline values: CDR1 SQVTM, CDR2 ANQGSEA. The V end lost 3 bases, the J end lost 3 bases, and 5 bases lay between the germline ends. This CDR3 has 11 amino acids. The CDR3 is CSVEADYGYTF. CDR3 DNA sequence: TGCAGCGTTGAGGCGGACTATGGCTACACCTTC.

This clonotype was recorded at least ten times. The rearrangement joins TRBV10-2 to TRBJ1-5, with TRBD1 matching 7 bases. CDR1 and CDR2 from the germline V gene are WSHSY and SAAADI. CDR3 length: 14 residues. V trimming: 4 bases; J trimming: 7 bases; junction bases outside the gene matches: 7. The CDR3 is CASSGSQGLQPQHF. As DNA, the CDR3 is TGCGCCAGCAGTGGTTCACAGGGGTTGCAGCCCCAGCATTTT.

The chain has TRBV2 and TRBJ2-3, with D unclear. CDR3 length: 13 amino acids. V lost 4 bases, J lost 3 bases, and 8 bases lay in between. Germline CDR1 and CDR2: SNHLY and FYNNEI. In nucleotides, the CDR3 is TGTGCCAGCAGTGGGGTCTGGACAGATACGCAGTATTTT. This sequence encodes CASSGVWTDTQYF.

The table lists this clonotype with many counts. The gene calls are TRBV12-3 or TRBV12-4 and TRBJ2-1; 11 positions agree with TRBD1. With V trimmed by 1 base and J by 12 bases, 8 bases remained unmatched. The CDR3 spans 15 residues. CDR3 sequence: CASSLGGTGGSSQFF. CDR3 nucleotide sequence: TGTGCCAGCAGTTTAGGGGGGACAGGGGGTTCGTCGCAGTTCTTC.

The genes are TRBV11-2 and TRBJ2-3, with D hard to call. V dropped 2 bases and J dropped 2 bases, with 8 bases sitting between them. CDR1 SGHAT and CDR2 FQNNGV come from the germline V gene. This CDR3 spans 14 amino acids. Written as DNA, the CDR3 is TGTGCCAGCAGCTTAAGTCGTCTCACAGATACGCAGTATTTT. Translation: CASSLSRLTDTQYF. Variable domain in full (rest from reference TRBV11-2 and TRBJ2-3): EAGVAQSPRYKIIEKRQSVAFWCNPISGHATLYWYQQILGQGPKLLIQFQNNGVVDDSQLPKDRFSAERLKGVDSTLKIQPAKLEDSAVYLCASSLSRLTDTQYFGPGTRLTVL.

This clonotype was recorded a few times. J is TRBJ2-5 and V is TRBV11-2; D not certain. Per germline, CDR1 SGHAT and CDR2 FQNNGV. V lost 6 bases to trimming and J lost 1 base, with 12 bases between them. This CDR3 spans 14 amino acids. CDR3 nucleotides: TGTGCCAGCAGACCCTACATGGGCCAAGAGACCCAGTACTTC. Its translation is CASRPYMGQETQYF.